The clone carrying this TCR beta chain was seen at least ten times. These data are taken from a study of T cells in Graves' hyperthyroidism and ophthalmopathy. CDR1 MNHNS and CDR2 SASEGT come from the germline V gene. V dropped 3 bases and J dropped 2; count of bases not matched to a gene: 8. This CDR3 comprises 17 residues. Amplification targeted TCR beta CDR3 regions from RNA transcripts. Primed by the HTBI set, a first-round RT-PCR was run on the TCR CDR3. TCRdb reprocessed the multiplex PCR reads via MiXCR and lists one record per CDR3 protein. The sample carries some 570,000 distinct CDR3 sequences, 12% to 15% recorded once.

The sequenced sample was blood. This sequence joins TRBV6-1 and TRBJ1-5; TRBD1 aligns across 9 bases. The TCR sequence derives from a woman in her late teens or twenties with Graves' ophthalmopathy. The CDR3 protein is CASSDITGTGRNQPQHF. The DNA for the CDR3 is TGTGCCAGCAGTGACATTACCGGGACAGGGCGCAATCAGCCCCAGCATTTT.